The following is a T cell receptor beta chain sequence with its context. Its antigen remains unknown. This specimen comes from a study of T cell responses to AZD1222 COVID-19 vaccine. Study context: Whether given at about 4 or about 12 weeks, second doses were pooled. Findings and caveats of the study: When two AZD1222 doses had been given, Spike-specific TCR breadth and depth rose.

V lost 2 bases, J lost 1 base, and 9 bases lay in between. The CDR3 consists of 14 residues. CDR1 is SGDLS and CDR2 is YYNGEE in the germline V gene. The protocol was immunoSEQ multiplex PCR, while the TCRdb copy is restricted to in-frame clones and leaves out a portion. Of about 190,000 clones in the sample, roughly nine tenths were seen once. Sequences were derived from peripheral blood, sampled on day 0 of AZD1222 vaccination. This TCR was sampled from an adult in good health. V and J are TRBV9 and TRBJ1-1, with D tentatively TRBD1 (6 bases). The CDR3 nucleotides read TGTGCCAGCAGCGTCAGGGGAGAGAACACTGAAGCTTTCTTT. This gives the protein CASSVRGENTEAFF.